This TCR beta chain was captured in a study of CD8+ T cells in alopecia areata. Germline CDR1 reads SGHNT; CDR2 reads YYREEE (reference sequence). The ends were cut back, 3 bases at V and 4 bases at J, with 8 bases in the middle. The CDR3 consists of 13 residues. RNA was extracted and reverse transcribed into cDNA as the sequencing template. Assay used: immunoSEQ multiplex PCR; TCRdb lists only in-frame clones, some missing. The sample consists of 30,000 to 40,000 clones, over 65% of them appearing once. The material sequenced was NKG2D-low CD8+ T cells sorted from blood. The clonotype comes from a human donor with alopecia areata. The rearrangement links TRBV5-4 to TRBJ1-5, with D possibly being TRBD1 (5 bases). CDR3 residues: CASSSDRNQPQHF. CDR3 coding DNA: TGTGCCAGCAGCTCCGACAGAAATCAGCCCCAGCATTTT.